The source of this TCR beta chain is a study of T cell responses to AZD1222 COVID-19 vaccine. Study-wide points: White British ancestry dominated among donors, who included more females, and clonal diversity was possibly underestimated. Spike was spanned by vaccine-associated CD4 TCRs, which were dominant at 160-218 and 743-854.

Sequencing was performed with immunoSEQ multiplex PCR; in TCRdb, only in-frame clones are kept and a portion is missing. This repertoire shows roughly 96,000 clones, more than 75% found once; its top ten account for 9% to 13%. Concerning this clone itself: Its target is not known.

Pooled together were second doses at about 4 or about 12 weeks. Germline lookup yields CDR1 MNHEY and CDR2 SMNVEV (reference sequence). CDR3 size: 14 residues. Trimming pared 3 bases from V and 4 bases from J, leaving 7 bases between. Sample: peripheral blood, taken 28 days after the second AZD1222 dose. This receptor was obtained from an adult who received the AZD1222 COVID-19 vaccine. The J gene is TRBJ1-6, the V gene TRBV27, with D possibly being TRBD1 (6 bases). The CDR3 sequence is CASSLTGYNSPLHF. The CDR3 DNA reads TGTGCCAGCAGTTTGACAGGTTATAATTCACCCCTCCACTTT.